What follows are 19 T cell receptor beta chains derived from one specimen sequenced in a study of blood T cell repertoires in COVID-19. Clones were read by immunoSEQ multiplex PCR, and TCRdb kept only the in-frame ones, dropping some. The sample shows nearly 45,000 clones, about 86% of them seen only once. The sequencing sample was made of peripheral blood. The receptors were gathered from a human donor in a cohort sampled during active COVID-19.

The rearrangement uses TRBV10-3 and TRBJ2-3; TRBD2 aligns across 9 bases. This CDR3 is built from 15 residues. V gave up 10 bases and J gave up 6 bases; unmatched junction bases: 14. Germline loops: CDR1 ENHRY, CDR2 SYGVKD. This chain's CDR3 is CATRVAGGGPDTQYF. The CDR3 coding sequence is TGTGCCACCCGTGTGGCGGGGGGGGGCCCTGATACGCAGTATTTT.

The genes are TRBV5-4 and TRBJ1-1, with a weak D call TRBD1 (6 bases). This CDR3 is built from 17 residues. Trimming removed 0 bases at V and 0 bases at J, with 15 bases between. The germline V gene has CDR1 SGHNT and CDR2 YYREEE (reference sequence). CDR3 protein: CASSLDRVGVMNTEAFF. CDR3 DNA sequence: TGTGCCAGCAGCTTGGACAGGGTCGGTGTAATGAACACTGAAGCTTTCTTT.

The chain couples TRBV10-3 to TRBJ2-1; possible D gene TRBD1, 6 bases. The V gene's germline CDR1 is ENHRY and CDR2 SYGVKD. Trimming took off 11 bases at V and 4 bases at J, with 21 bases between the two ends. This CDR3 comprises 15 residues. The CDR3 here is CALSGGDNNYNEQFF. Written as DNA, the CDR3 is TGTGCCTTATCAGGTGGGGACAACAATTACAATGAGCAGTTCTTC.

V usage is TRBV2 and J usage is TRBJ1-1, with a weak D call TRBD1 (6 bases). The length of the CDR3 is 16 residues. V lost 5 bases, J lost 0 bases, and 16 bases lay in between. Germline V gene data show CDR1 as SNHLY and CDR2 as FYNNEI. CDR3 DNA: TGTGCCAGCAGTTTCCTGCCCGGGACACTGAACACTGAAGCTTTCTTT. The encoded protein is CASSFLPGTLNTEAFF.

The chain uses TRBV18 and TRBJ2-7; perhaps TRBD1 as D (6 bases). V shed 5 bases and J shed 0 bases, with 11 bases lying between them. Germline V gene data show CDR1 as KGHSH and CDR2 as LQKENI. The CDR3 spans 14 residues. The CDR3 DNA is TGTGCCAGCTCATCTCAAGGGGGCTCCTACGAGCAGTACGTC. Translated: CASSSQGGSYEQYV.

The chain carries TRBV7-3 and TRBJ2-1; TRBD2 aligns across 7 bases. The CDR3 runs 15 residues. Trimming removed 7 bases from V and 0 bases from J; junction bases left unmatched: 6. CDR1 is SGHTA and CDR2 is FQGTGA in the germline V gene. CDR3 in DNA: TGTGCCAGCACGCTCCTAGCGGCCTCCTACAATGAGCAGTTCTTC. Translated, it gives CASTLLAASYNEQFF. Full variable domain (rest looked up from reference TRBV7-3 and TRBJ2-1): GAGVSQTPSNKVTEKGKYVELRCDPISGHTALYWYRQSLGQGPEFLIYFQGTGAADDSGLPNDRFFAVRPEGSVSTLKIQRTERGDSAVYLCASTLLAASYNEQFFGPGTRLTVL.

This clone was seen just once. Its ends do not fully match the called genes, so a read error is possible. Other nucleotide sequences in the sample specify the same CDR3. V gene TRBV28 combines with J gene TRBJ2-3; 9 bases line up with TRBD1. The CDR3 has 14 amino acids. The germline V gene encodes CDR1 MDHEN and CDR2 SYDVKM. The CDR3 is CASIETGGADTQYF. Written as DNA, the CDR3 is TGTGCCAGCATCGAGACAGGGGGGGCAGATACACAGTATTTT.

There are many counts of this clone. The V gene is TRBV18, the J gene TRBJ2-2; no firm D call. V was trimmed by 0 bases and J by 4 bases, leaving 6 bases between them. This CDR3 contains 14 residues. The germline gives CDR1 KGHSH, CDR2 LQKENI. CDR3 sequence reads: CASSPPPSTGELFF. The CDR3 bases are TGTGCCAGCTCACCACCCCCGAGCACCGGGGAGCTGTTTTTT.

The V gene is TRBV6-5, the J gene TRBJ1-2; 11 nucleotides match TRBD1. The V segment lost 6 bases and the J segment 4 bases; nucleotides outside the gene matches: 4. The germline CDR1 and CDR2 sequences are MNHEY and SVGAGI. This CDR3 spans 14 amino acids. The CDR3 DNA sequence: TGTGCCAGCAGCGATGGGACAGGGGGCTATGGCTACACCTTC. Translation gives CASSDGTGGYGYTF.

A single count supports this clone. This rearrangement joins TRBV2 to TRBJ1-2, with 9 nucleotides matching TRBD1. CDR1 and CDR2 (germline): SNHLY, FYNNEI. Germline trimming cut 6 bases from V and 4 bases from J; bases unmatched to any gene: 6. CDR3 size: 14 residues. CDR3 sequence (DNA): TGTGCCAGCAGATTACAGGGGGCAAGCTATGGCTACACCTTC. Protein sequence: CASRLQGASYGYTF. Together with reference TRBV2 and TRBJ1-2, the CDR3 gives the full variable domain: EPEVTQTPSHQVTQMGQEVILRCVPISNHLYFYWYRQILGQKVEFLVSFYNNEISEKSEIFDDQFSVERPDGSNFTLKIRSTKLEDSAMYFCASRLQGASYGYTFGSGTRLTVV.

This clone was seen more than once but under ten times. This chain connects TRBV12-3 or TRBV12-4 to TRBJ1-1; D remains ambiguous. Trimming removed 7 bases from V and 5 bases from J, with 14 bases in between. The CDR3 is 13 residues long. The CDR3, as DNA: TGTGCCAGCACCCCAGGAGGGTATACTGAAGCTTTCTTT. The encoded protein is CASTPGGYTEAFF.

The rearrangement uses TRBV6-4 and TRBJ1-2; possible D gene TRBD1, 6 bases. Germline V gene data show CDR1 as MRHNA and CDR2 as SNTAGT. Trimming removed 2 bases from V and 7 bases from J, with 11 bases in between. This CDR3 spans 13 amino acids. CDR3 sequence reads: CASSDGQGLGYTF. DNA of the CDR3: TGTGCCAGCAGTGACGGGCAGGGGCTTGGCTACACCTTC.

The gene calls are TRBV27 and TRBJ2-3; 14 bases align to TRBD2. V was clipped by 2 bases and J by 5 bases; unmatched bases: 6. CDR1 is MNHEY, CDR2 SMNVEV, per germline (reference sequence). The CDR3 is made up of 17 amino acids. The CDR3 loop is CASSLRLAGGRGDTQYF. The CDR3 nucleotides are TGTGCCAGCAGTTTACGACTAGCGGGGGGGCGGGGAGATACGCAGTATTTT.

This rearrangement joins TRBV4-3 to TRBJ1-3, with D hard to call. Trimming pared 0 bases from V and 4 bases from J, leaving 13 bases between. This CDR3 contains 16 residues. Germline CDR1 reads LGHNA; CDR2 reads YSLEER. The CDR3 loop reads CASSQELHAKGNTIYF. The CDR3 DNA sequence: TGCGCCAGCAGCCAAGAACTACATGCTAAAGGAAACACCATATATTTT.

The chain couples TRBV29-1 to TRBJ1-1, with D uncertain. This CDR3 contains 13 residues. CDR1 is SQVTM and CDR2 is ANQGSEA in the germline V gene. The ends were cut back, 4 bases at V and 1 base at J, with 10 bases in the middle. CDR3 sequence (DNA): TGCAGCGTTGCTATCCACGAGAACACTGAAGCTTTCTTT. Translating it yields CSVAIHENTEAFF.

The V call is TRBV28, the J call TRBJ1-1, with D possibly being TRBD1 (6 bases). This CDR3 spans 14 amino acids. CDR1 and CDR2 from the germline V gene are MDHEN and SYDVKM. The V and J ends lost 5 bases and 5 bases respectively, with 15 bases between them. The chain's CDR3 is CASSPGQGWTEAFF. DNA of the CDR3: TGTGCCAGCAGTCCGGGACAAGGATGGACTGAAGCTTTCTTT.

Remarks on this clone: This may arise from a read error, as a much more abundant clone is one base away. This rearrangement joins TRBV28 to TRBJ1-2, with TRBD1 as a possible D gene (6 bases). The CDR3 extends over 13 amino acids. V was clipped by 11 bases and J by 8 bases, with 21 bases between them. The germline CDR1 and CDR2 sequences are MDHEN and SYDVKM. The CDR3: CARRFRGAGGYTF. CDR3 bases: TGTGCCCGCCGTTTCCGGGGGGCCGGGGGCTACACCTTC.

The V call is TRBV15, the J call TRBJ2-3; 8 bases map to TRBD2. The junction had 0 bases not matched to a gene; V was cut back by 3 bases and J by 1 base. This CDR3 comprises 14 residues. Germline V gene sequence: CDR1 LNHNV, CDR2 YYDKDF (reference sequence). CDR3 amino acids: CATSSGGGTDTQYF. The CDR3 nucleotides read TGTGCCACCAGCAGCGGGGGGGGCACAGATACGCAGTATTTT.

This sequence joins TRBV2 and TRBJ1-1; 11 bases map to TRBD1. CDR1 is SNHLY and CDR2 is FYNNEI in the germline V gene. CDR3 length: 14 residues. The V gene end was trimmed by 6 bases and the J gene end by 5 bases; junction bases not matched to a gene: 5. The CDR3 region is CASSRDRGGTEAFF. CDR3 nucleotides: TGTGCCAGCAGCCGGGACAGGGGGGGTACTGAAGCTTTCTTT.